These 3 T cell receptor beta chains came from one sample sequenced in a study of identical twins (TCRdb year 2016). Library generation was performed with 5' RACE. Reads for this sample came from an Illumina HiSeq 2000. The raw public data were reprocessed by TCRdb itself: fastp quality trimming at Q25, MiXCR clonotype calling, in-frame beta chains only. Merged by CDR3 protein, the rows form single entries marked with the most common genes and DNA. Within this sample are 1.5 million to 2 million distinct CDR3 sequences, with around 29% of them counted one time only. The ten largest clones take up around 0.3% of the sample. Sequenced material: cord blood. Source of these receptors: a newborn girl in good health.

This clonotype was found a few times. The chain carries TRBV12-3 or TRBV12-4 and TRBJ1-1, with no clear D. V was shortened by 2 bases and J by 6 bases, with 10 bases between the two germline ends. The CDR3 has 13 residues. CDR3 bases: TGTGCCAGCAGTTTATGGGCAGACGCTGAAGCTTTCTTT. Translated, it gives CASSLWADAEAFF.

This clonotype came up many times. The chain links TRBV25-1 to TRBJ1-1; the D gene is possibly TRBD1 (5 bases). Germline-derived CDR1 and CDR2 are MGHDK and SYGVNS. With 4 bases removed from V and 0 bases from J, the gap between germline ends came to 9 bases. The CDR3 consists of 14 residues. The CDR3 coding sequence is TGTGCCAGCAGTGGTGGGGGAATGAACACTGAAGCTTTCTTT. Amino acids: CASSGGGMNTEAFF.

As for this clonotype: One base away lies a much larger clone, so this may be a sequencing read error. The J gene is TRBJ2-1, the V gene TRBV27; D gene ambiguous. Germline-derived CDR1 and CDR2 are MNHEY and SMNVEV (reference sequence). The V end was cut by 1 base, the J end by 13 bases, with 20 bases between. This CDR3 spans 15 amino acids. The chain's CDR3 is CASSLFGSLEETQFF. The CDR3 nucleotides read TGTGCCAGCAGTTTATTCGGCAGCCTTGAAGAGACCCAGTTCTTC.